This T cell receptor (beta chain) was documented in a study of CD8 T cells in ankylosing spondylitis. Overall study findings and caveats: From matched ankylosing spondylitis synovial fluid, disease-linked clones were reportedly recovered at significantly enriched levels. Within peripheral blood, clones linked to disease were CD8+ and relatively rare. About 8 highly homologous variants made up a TCR beta motif that seemed to typify ankylosing spondylitis blood.

Quantitative barcoded 5'-RACE was used to prepare TCR beta libraries. TCRdb redid the calling of the 5' RACE reads with MiXCR, one entry per CDR3 protein. There are under 450,000 distinct CDR3 sequences in the sample; roughly 15% occur only once, and 0.95% to 1.1% lies in the top ten. V was cut by 10 bases and J by 4 bases, with 13 bases left in between. This CDR3 has 12 amino acids. Germline-derived CDR1 and CDR2 are MDHEN and SYDVKM. For this clonotype: Its antigen is unidentified.

The sequencing sample was made of blood, either unsorted or a sorted T cell fraction (not recorded which). The rearrangement joins TRBV28 to TRBJ2-5, with a weak D call TRBD2 (5 bases). This sequence was found in a male donor with ankylosing spondylitis. The CDR3 reads CATRGGLETQYF. The CDR3 bases are TGTGCCACCAGAGGTGGACTAGAGACCCAGTACTTC.